Shown below are 27 T cell receptor beta chains from a single sample sequenced in a study of T cell responses to AZD1222 COVID-19 vaccine. Assay used: immunoSEQ multiplex PCR; TCRdb lists only in-frame clones, some missing. The sample has 130,000 or so clones, approximately 94% seen once. Sample: peripheral blood, taken on day 0 of AZD1222 vaccination. The origin of the receptors is an adult in good health.

This chain links TRBV7-2 with TRBJ2-3, with D possibly called TRBD1 or TRBD2 (5 bases each). Germline CDR1 reads SGHTA; CDR2 reads FQGNSA. The V and J ends lost 1 base and 5 bases respectively, with 10 bases between them. The CDR3 extends over 14 amino acids. The CDR3 DNA sequence: TGTGCCAGCAGCTTAGGGGCAGGGAGAGATACGCAGTATTTT. It codes for CASSLGAGRDTQYF.

The chain joins TRBV7-8 to TRBJ1-1; 7 bases match TRBD1. CDR1 and CDR2 from the germline V gene are SGHVS and FQNEAQ. Trimming took 4 bases from V and 7 from J; bases not matched to a gene: 12. This CDR3 spans 15 amino acids. The CDR3 sequence: CASSYQTGKGIEAFF. The CDR3 DNA follows: TGTGCCAGCAGCTACCAGACAGGGAAGGGTATTGAAGCTTTCTTT.

The chain recombines TRBV6-5 with TRBJ2-7; D is possibly TRBD2 (5 bases). The germline V gene encodes CDR1 MNHEY and CDR2 SVGAGI. V was cut by 5 bases and J by 2 bases, with 10 bases left in between. The CDR3 has 13 amino acids. The CDR3 DNA reads as TGTGCCAGCAGTAACCGGGGTCCCTACGAGCAGTACTTC. It encodes CASSNRGPYEQYF.

The chain uses TRBV5-4 and TRBJ2-1; D is uncertain. The CDR3 runs 13 residues. V gave up 0 bases and J gave up 5 bases, with 6 bases separating them. The V gene's germline CDR1 is SGHNT and CDR2 YYREEE (reference sequence). The CDR3 nucleotides read TGTGCCAGCAGCTTGGGACGGCACAATGAGCAGTTCTTC. Its translation is CASSLGRHNEQFF.

The genes are TRBV28 and TRBJ1-3; D is unresolved. Trimming stripped 6 bases from V and 2 bases from J, with 11 bases between. The CDR3 is made up of 14 amino acids. Germline-derived CDR1 and CDR2 are MDHEN and SYDVKM. This CDR3 is CASSPPRAGNTIYF. As DNA, the CDR3 is TGTGCCAGCAGCCCCCCCCGAGCTGGAAACACCATATATTTT.

J is TRBJ2-1 and V is TRBV5-1, with D possibly TRBD1 on 6 matching bases. The V and J ends lost 0 bases and 8 bases respectively, with 15 bases between them. This CDR3 spans 15 amino acids. Per the germline V gene, CDR1 is SGHRS and CDR2 is YFSETQ. The CDR3 DNA follows: TGCGCCAGCAGCTTGGATATTTCAGGGGTAGATGAGCAGTTCTTC. Residues: CASSLDISGVDEQFF.

Only one count was recorded for this clone. The chain is built from TRBV5-5 and TRBJ2-7, with 9 bases fitting TRBD1. The V gene's germline CDR1 is SGHKS and CDR2 YYEKEE (reference sequence). The CDR3 is 14 amino acids. The J segment lost 4 bases and the V segment lost 4 bases, leaving 6 bases of the junction unmatched. The CDR3 region has the DNA TGTGCCAGCAGCACCCCGGGACAGGGATACGAGCAGTACTTC. This gives the protein CASSTPGQGYEQYF.

This clone occurred once. This chain joins TRBV29-1 and TRBJ2-1, with a tentative D call TRBD2 (6 bases). The germline CDR1 and CDR2 sequences are SQVTM and ANQGSEA. The germline V and J ends were trimmed by 7 bases and 8 bases, with 15 bases remaining between them. The CDR3 is made up of 12 amino acids. CDR3 DNA: TGCAGCGGGCGAGCGGGCCGGGATGAGCAGTTCTTC. Its protein is CSGRAGRDEQFF.

The chain has TRBV27 and TRBJ1-2; perhaps TRBD1 as D (6 bases). Trimming pared 7 bases from V and 4 bases from J, leaving 16 bases between. The CDR3 consists of 14 residues. Germline V CDR1 and CDR2: MNHEY, SMNVEV (reference sequence). The DNA of the CDR3 is TGTGCCAGCACCTCCGTGGGGGCGGCCTATGGCTACACCTTC. This sequence encodes CASTSVGAAYGYTF.

This clone was detected only once. This rearrangement joins TRBV27 to TRBJ1-5; unclear D gene. V was trimmed by 8 bases and J by 6 bases, leaving 5 bases between them. CDR1 is MNHEY, CDR2 SMNVEV, per germline (reference sequence). This CDR3 spans 10 amino acids. The CDR3 DNA reads as TGTGCCAGCGGCATTCAGCCCCAGCATTTT. Amino acids: CASGIQPQHF.

This clone was seen just once. The chain links TRBV7-2 to TRBJ1-2; weak D call: TRBD1 (5 bases). Germline V CDR1 and CDR2: SGHTA, FQGNSA. With 2 bases removed from V and 0 bases from J, the gap between germline ends came to 13 bases. This CDR3 has 16 amino acids. The chain's CDR3 is CASSLNSLTANYGYTF. CDR3 nucleotide sequence: TGTGCCAGCAGCTTAAATTCGCTGACAGCTAACTATGGCTACACCTTC.

The chain is built from TRBV5-1 and TRBJ1-1; D call uncertain. Trimming stripped 4 bases from V and 3 bases from J, with 7 bases between. Germline CDR1 reads SGHRS; CDR2 reads YFSETQ. This CDR3 has 12 amino acids. The CDR3 loop is CASSGGYTEAFF. In DNA, the CDR3 is TGCGCCAGCAGCGGAGGGTACACTGAAGCTTTCTTT.

The V and J genes are TRBV5-4 and TRBJ1-5; no definite D call. The CDR3 consists of 15 residues. The germline V and J ends were trimmed by 4 bases and 0 bases, with 11 bases remaining between them. CDR1 is SGHNT and CDR2 is YYREEE in the germline V gene (reference sequence). This chain's CDR3 is CASSAPDGSNQPQHF. The CDR3 nucleotides read TGTGCCAGCAGCGCCCCGGACGGTAGCAATCAGCCCCAGCATTTT. The whole variable domain, filled in from reference TRBV5-4 and TRBJ1-5, reads ETGVTQSPTHLIKTRGQQVTLRCSSQSGHNTVSWYQQALGQGPQFIFQYYREEENGRGNFPPRFSGLQFPNYSSELNVNALELDDSALYLCASSAPDGSNQPQHFGDGTRLSIL.

This sequence joins TRBV9 and TRBJ2-1; D gene ambiguous. This CDR3 comprises 16 residues. Trimming took off 0 bases at V and 4 bases at J, with 14 bases between the two ends. CDR1 and CDR2 from the germline V gene are SGDLS and YYNGEE. In DNA form, the CDR3 reads TGTGCCAGCAGCGTAGAAATCGAGGAATCATACAATGAGCAGTTCTTC. Translation: CASSVEIEESYNEQFF. Based on the CDR3 plus reference TRBV9 and TRBJ2-1, the full variable domain is DSGVTQTPKHLITATGQRVTLRCSPRSGDLSVYWYQQSLDQGLQFLIQYYNGEERAKGNILERFSAQQFPDLHSELNLSSLELGDSALYFCASSVEIEESYNEQFFGPGTRLTVL.

V gene TRBV6-5 combines with J gene TRBJ2-2; 8 bases agree with TRBD1. This CDR3 contains 15 residues. V lost 6 bases, J lost 1 base, and 4 bases stayed unmatched. Germline V CDR1 and CDR2: MNHEY, SVGAGI. Here the CDR3 DNA reads TGTGCCAGCAGGTCCGGGACAGGGAACACCGGGGAGCTGTTTTTT. Translating gives CASRSGTGNTGELFF.

In this sample, this clone turned up once. CDR3 nucleotide sequence: TGTGCCAGCTCCCGGGGTAACTATGGCTACACCTTC. The encoded protein is CASSRGNYGYTF. The chain carries TRBV28 and TRBJ1-2; no firm D call. V was cut by 8 bases and J by 1 base, with 8 bases left in between. The CDR3 covers 12 residues. The germline CDR1 and CDR2 sequences are MDHEN and SYDVKM.

The chain couples TRBV9 to TRBJ1-1, with 8 bases fitting TRBD1. V lost 4 bases and J lost 7; bases outside the gene matches: 12. The CDR3 covers 15 residues. Germline V gene data show CDR1 as SGDLS and CDR2 as YYNGEE. The CDR3 nucleotides are TGTGCCAGCAGCTTTACCACAGGGGGTTTAAGTGAAGCTTTCTTT. This translates into CASSFTTGGLSEAFF.

The J gene is TRBJ2-1, the V gene TRBV21-1; the table calls TRBD2, which could not be checked here. TRBV21-1 is shown as a pseudogene. The CDR3 length is 16 residues. The CDR3 reads CASSKGDSGRQNEQFF. CDR3 nucleotide sequence: TGTGCCAGCAGCAAAGGAGATAGCGGGAGACAGAATGAGCAGTTCTTC.

The chain recombines TRBV15 with TRBJ1-1, with unresolved D. CDR1 and CDR2 from the germline V gene are LNHNV and YYDKDF (reference sequence). Trimming removed 2 bases at V and 0 bases at J, with 10 bases between. The CDR3 length is 15 residues. The CDR3 spells CATSRTSNMNTEAFF. CDR3 in DNA: TGTGCCACCAGCAGAACCTCTAATATGAACACTGAAGCTTTCTTT.

V gene TRBV28 combines with J gene TRBJ1-5; unclear D gene. Germline CDR1 is MDHEN and CDR2 is SYDVKM. Trimming removed 6 bases from V and 2 bases from J, with 17 bases in between. The CDR3 length is 16 residues. CDR3 amino acids: CASSPMSLRGNQPQHF. The CDR3 DNA follows: TGTGCCAGCAGCCCGATGTCGTTAAGGGGCAATCAGCCCCAGCATTTT. Full variable domain (remainder filled in from reference TRBV28 and TRBJ1-5): DVKVTQSSRYLVKRTGEKVFLECVQDMDHENMFWYRQDPGLGLRLIYFSYDVKMKEKGDIPEGYSVSREKKERFSLILESASTNQTSMYLCASSPMSLRGNQPQHFGDGTRLSIL.

The rearrangement links TRBV5-5 to TRBJ1-5; D remains ambiguous. Germline CDR1 reads SGHKS; CDR2 reads YYEKEE (reference sequence). Trimming removed 1 base from V and 4 bases from J, with 6 bases in between. This CDR3 contains 13 residues. The CDR3, as DNA: TGTGCCAGCAGCTTGTTGGGTAATCAGCCCCAGCATTTT. Its protein is CASSLLGNQPQHF.

The chain links TRBV27 to TRBJ1-5; TRBD1 agrees at 8 bases. Per germline, CDR1 MNHEY and CDR2 SMNVEV (reference sequence). The CDR3 is made up of 13 amino acids. V trimming: 8 bases; J trimming: 7 bases; junction bases outside the gene matches: 7. The CDR3 protein is CASRSTGAQPQHF. CDR3 coding DNA: TGTGCCAGCCGATCGACAGGGGCCCAGCCCCAGCATTTT.

This clone was observed once. This chain links TRBV25-1 with TRBJ1-2; D ambiguous. This CDR3 has 11 amino acids. V was shortened by 6 bases and J by 5 bases, with 7 bases between the two germline ends. CDR1 is MGHDK, CDR2 SYGVNS, per germline. CDR3 coding DNA: TGTGCCAGCAGAACGGAATATGGCTACACCTTC. Its protein is CASRTEYGYTF.

This rearrangement joins TRBV11-2 to TRBJ2-5; the match to TRBD1 covers 7 bases. CDR3 length equals 15 residues. Trimming took 6 bases from V and 4 from J; bases not matched to a gene: 11. CDR1 and CDR2 from the germline V gene are SGHAT and FQNNGV. The CDR3 is CASRPPGRGRETQYF. CDR3 coding DNA: TGTGCCAGCAGACCGCCTGGCAGGGGGAGAGAGACCCAGTACTTC.

The chain is built from TRBV19 and TRBJ2-7; the match to TRBD1 covers 9 bases. This CDR3 has 15 residues. J lost 3 bases, V lost 4 bases, and 7 bases had no gene match. Germline CDR1 and CDR2: LNHDA and SQIVND (reference sequence). The chain's CDR3 is CASSSHLGQGYEQYF. CDR3 bases: TGTGCCAGTAGTAGCCATTTGGGACAGGGCTACGAGCAGTACTTC.

The genes are TRBV30 and TRBJ2-7; D is perhaps TRBD1 or TRBD2 (6 bases each). The ends were cut back, 1 base at V and 1 base at J, with 11 bases in the middle. CDR3 length: 14 amino acids. CDR1 GTSNPN and CDR2 SVGIG come from the germline V gene (reference sequence). The CDR3: CAWSEGGPSYEQYF. CDR3 DNA: TGTGCCTGGAGTGAGGGGGGCCCGTCCTACGAGCAGTACTTC.

This rearrangement joins TRBV30 to TRBJ1-1; a weak D match, TRBD1 (6 bases). Trimming removed 6 bases at V and 4 bases at J, with 15 bases between. In germline, CDR1 is GTSNPN, CDR2 SVGIG (reference sequence). The CDR3 sequence is 13 residues long. DNA for the CDR3: TGTGCCTGCCAAAAACAGGGTTTCACTGAAGCTTTCTTT. Translated, it gives CACQKQGFTEAFF.